The 29 T cell receptor beta chains below come from one sample, sequenced in a study of blood T cell repertoires in COVID-19. Clones were read by immunoSEQ multiplex PCR, and TCRdb kept only the in-frame ones, dropping some. Of about 220,000 clones in the sample, approximately 88% were seen once. Sequences were obtained from PBMCs or T cells enriched from blood (not recorded which). The receptor source for this set is a middle-aged woman with acute COVID-19.

This clone was recorded a few times. This chain links TRBV27 with TRBJ2-5; tentative D call: TRBD2 (6 bases). Germline V gives CDR1 MNHEY, CDR2 SMNVEV (reference sequence). Deletions cut 4 bases from V and 1 base from J, with 13 bases between. The CDR3 consists of 15 residues. The CDR3 is CASSSRLDAQETQYF. The CDR3 bases are TGTGCCAGCAGTTCTCGACTAGATGCCCAAGAGACCCAGTACTTC.

A word on this clone: Different DNA sequences within this sample yield the same CDR3. This sequence joins TRBV4-2 and TRBJ1-1; 7 nucleotides line up with TRBD1. After removal of 0 bases from V and 1 base from J, the junction contained 2 bases not matched to a gene. Germline lookup yields CDR1 LGHNA and CDR2 YNFKEQ. CDR3 length equals 15 residues. CDR3 coding DNA: TGTGCCAGCAGCCAAGATCGGACAGGGAACACTGAAGCTTTCTTT. This encodes CASSQDRTGNTEAFF.

The J gene is TRBJ1-2, the V gene TRBV9; D call uncertain. There are 14 residues in the CDR3. Trimming shortened V by 0 bases and J by 1 base, and 7 bases separated the two germline ends. Germline loops: CDR1 SGDLS, CDR2 YYNGEE. This CDR3 is CASSVADFNYGYTF. The CDR3 bases are TGTGCCAGCAGCGTAGCGGACTTTAACTATGGCTACACCTTC.

The V gene is TRBV19, the J gene TRBJ1-6, with TRBD1 matching over 7 bases. The germline gives CDR1 LNHDA, CDR2 SQIVND (reference sequence). J gave up 10 bases and V 7 bases, and 10 bases lay outside the gene matches. This CDR3 comprises 14 residues. As DNA, the CDR3 is TGTGCCAGTAAAACGACAGGGAAGGACTCACCCCTCCACTTT. Its translation is CASKTTGKDSPLHF.

This clone occurred once. V gene TRBV10-2 combines with J gene TRBJ1-5; D is possibly TRBD1 (5 bases). Germline CDR1 reads WSHSY; CDR2 reads SAAADI. The length of the CDR3 is 15 residues. Trimming took off 0 bases at V and 3 bases at J, with 9 bases between the two ends. The CDR3 protein is CASSESGQANQPQHF. The CDR3 DNA reads as TGCGCCAGCAGTGAGTCGGGGCAGGCCAATCAGCCCCAGCATTTT.

In this sample, this clone turned up once. This sequence joins TRBV30 and TRBJ1-6, with TRBD1 identical over 9 bases. CDR1 GTSNPN and CDR2 SVGIG come from the germline V gene (reference sequence). V shed 2 bases and J 6 bases; nucleotides not matched to a gene: 17. The CDR3 loop spans 19 amino acids. The CDR3 region is CAWSSRDRVTPGVNSPLHF. The CDR3 DNA follows: TGTGCCTGGAGTTCCCGGGACAGGGTAACCCCAGGTGTTAATTCACCCCTCCACTTT.

This clone was recorded only once. This chain uses TRBV24-1 with TRBJ2-7, with 7 bases lining up with TRBD2. The CDR3 is 16 amino acids. J was trimmed by 2 bases and V by 1 base; bases with no gene match: 7. Germline loops: CDR1 KGHDR, CDR2 SFDVKD. The CDR3 DNA is TGTGCCACCAGTGATTTTAGGAGCGGGACCCCCTACGAGCAGTACGTC. It encodes CATSDFRSGTPYEQYV.

This rearrangement joins TRBV5-1 to TRBJ2-1, with 10 bases lining up with TRBD2. The V and J ends lost 4 bases and 4 bases, in that order; junction bases with no gene match: 2. Germline V lookup: CDR1 SGHRS, CDR2 YFSETQ. The CDR3 consists of 14 residues. The CDR3: CASSASGSYNEQFF. In DNA, the CDR3 is TGCGCCAGCAGCGCTAGCGGGAGTTACAATGAGCAGTTCTTC.

This chain uses TRBV19 with TRBJ1-5; TRBD1 aligns across 11 bases. Germline CDR1 is LNHDA and CDR2 is SQIVND (reference sequence). The ends lost 8 bases at V and 8 bases at J; junction bases unmatched: 2. This CDR3 has 12 amino acids. The CDR3 protein is CASGQGAEPQHF. The CDR3 region has the DNA TGTGCCAGTGGACAGGGGGCCGAGCCCCAGCATTTT.

The chain uses TRBV19 and TRBJ1-1; possible D gene TRBD1, 6 bases. V dropped 5 bases and J dropped 6 bases, with 16 bases sitting between them. Per germline, CDR1 LNHDA and CDR2 SQIVND (reference sequence). The CDR3 contains 14 residues. The CDR3 reads CASSDYREVAEAFF. CDR3 DNA sequence: TGTGCCAGTAGTGATTACAGGGAAGTGGCTGAAGCTTTCTTT.

This clone was recorded a few times. The V gene is TRBV7-2, the J gene TRBJ1-1; D is undetermined. In germline, CDR1 is SGHTA, CDR2 FQGNSA. V lost 1 base to trimming and J lost 2 bases, with 8 bases between them. The CDR3 is 14 amino acids. CDR3 coding DNA: TGTGCCAGCAGCTTAGAACGGGGTAACACTGAAGCTTTCTTT. This translates into CASSLERGNTEAFF.

The sample holds one count of this clone. The chain carries TRBV7-2 and TRBJ1-1; D not resolved. Trimming shortened V by 5 bases and J by 1 base, and 11 bases separated the two germline ends. CDR3 length: 14 amino acids. Germline loops: CDR1 SGHTA, CDR2 FQGNSA. As DNA, the CDR3 is TGTGCCAGCAGCCCCCGCGGAGGGAACACTGAAGCTTTCTTT. Amino acid sequence: CASSPRGGNTEAFF.

This sequence joins TRBV5-5 and TRBJ2-7; D gene ambiguous. Per germline, CDR1 SGHKS and CDR2 YYEKEE (reference sequence). The V and J ends lost 2 bases and 2 bases respectively, with 8 bases between them. This CDR3 has 13 amino acids. CDR3 residues: CASSFLSTYEQYV. In nucleotides, the CDR3 is TGTGCCAGCAGCTTTCTCTCTACCTACGAGCAGTACGTC.

The chain combines TRBV5-6 with TRBJ1-2; D unresolved. The CDR3 spans 13 residues. Germline CDR1 reads SGHDT; CDR2 reads YYEEEE. Trimming took 6 bases from V and 3 from J, leaving 12 bases between them. CDR3 nucleotides: TGTGCCAGCAAGGCAGGCGCGTACTATGGCTACACCTTC. Protein sequence: CASKAGAYYGYTF.

This clone was counted once. This sequence joins TRBV9 and TRBJ2-3, with unresolved D. CDR1 and CDR2 (germline): SGDLS, YYNGEE. V lost 0 bases and J lost 4, with 3 bases in between. The CDR3 totals 12 residues. CDR3 region: CASSVDSDTQYF. CDR3 nucleotides: TGTGCCAGCAGCGTAGACTCAGATACGCAGTATTTT. The entire variable domain, with the rest obtained from reference TRBV9 and TRBJ2-3, is as follows: DSGVTQTPKHLITATGQRVTLRCSPRSGDLSVYWYQQSLDQGLQFLIQYYNGEERAKGNILERFSAQQFPDLHSELNLSSLELGDSALYFCASSVDSDTQYFGPGTRLTVL.

The V call is TRBV19, the J call TRBJ2-6, with TRBD2 identical over 13 bases. V lost 5 bases, J lost 4 bases, and 5 bases stayed unmatched. This CDR3 is 17 amino acids long. Germline CDR1 and CDR2: LNHDA and SQIVND (reference sequence). CDR3 amino acids: CASSGLAGESGANVLTF. The CDR3, as DNA: TGTGCCAGTAGTGGACTAGCGGGAGAAAGCGGGGCCAACGTCCTGACTTTC.

The J gene is TRBJ1-5, the V gene TRBV19; TRBD1 agrees at 7 bases. The CDR3 consists of 14 residues. J was trimmed by 7 bases and V by 6 bases; bases with no gene match: 9. Germline values: CDR1 LNHDA, CDR2 SQIVND (reference sequence). DNA of the CDR3: TGTGCCAGTAGACAAAACAGGGGAGGCCAGCCCCAGCATTTT. It is translated as CASRQNRGGQPQHF.

The V and J genes are TRBV27 and TRBJ1-5, with 7 bases that match TRBD1. V lost 7 bases to trimming and J lost 0 bases; unmatched junction nucleotides: 9. The CDR3 has 16 amino acids. Germline-derived CDR1 and CDR2 are MNHEY and SMNVEV (reference sequence). CDR3 DNA: TGTGCCAGCACTCGGGGACAGATTGATAGCAATCAGCCCCAGCATTTT. It specifies CASTRGQIDSNQPQHF.

This clone came up once. This chain uses TRBV15 with TRBJ1-1; D uncertain. Germline lookup yields CDR1 LNHNV and CDR2 YYDKDF (reference sequence). CDR3 length: 12 residues. V was trimmed by 6 bases and J by 10 bases, leaving 15 bases between them. CDR3 in DNA: TGTGCCACCAGAGCCGAGGGCGGGGTAGCTTTCTTT. The encoded protein is CATRAEGGVAFF.

This clone was counted only a few times. V is TRBV5-1 and J is TRBJ1-1; 8 bases agree with TRBD1. V shed 3 bases and J 1 base; nucleotides not matched to a gene: 5. The CDR3 sequence is 15 residues long. Germline values: CDR1 SGHRS, CDR2 YFSETQ. CDR3 DNA: TGCGCCAGCAGCTCTACCGGGACAGGGAACACTGAAGCTTTCTTT. Residues: CASSSTGTGNTEAFF.

This clone showed up many times. The genes are TRBV20-1 and TRBJ2-1; 8 nucleotides agree with TRBD1. V gave up 6 bases and J gave up 15 bases; unmatched junction bases: 10. This CDR3 is built from 11 residues. CDR1 is DFQATT and CDR2 is SNEGSKA in the germline V gene (reference sequence). The CDR3 is CSAETGDWTFF. In DNA form, the CDR3 reads TGCAGTGCCGAGACAGGGGATTGGACGTTCTTC.

The chain carries TRBV5-1 and TRBJ2-3; 8 bases are shared with TRBD2. Germline CDR1 reads SGHRS; CDR2 reads YFSETQ. J was trimmed by 4 bases and V by 1 base; bases with no gene match: 2. The CDR3 spans 14 residues. CDR3 nucleotide sequence: TGCGCCAGCAGCTTGCGGGAGGGATCAGATACGCAGTATTTT. This encodes CASSLREGSDTQYF.

This clone was seen once. This chain connects TRBV13 to TRBJ1-1, with 8 bases matching TRBD1. The CDR3 is 12 residues long. The germline V gene encodes CDR1 PRHDT and CDR2 FYEKMQ (reference sequence). The junction had 1 base not matched to a gene; V was cut back by 3 bases and J by 7 bases. The CDR3 is CASSFRGREAFF. The CDR3 nucleotides are TGTGCCAGCAGCTTCAGGGGGCGTGAAGCTTTCTTT.

V and J are TRBV4-3 and TRBJ1-2; 7 bases align to TRBD1. This CDR3 contains 15 residues. V lost 0 bases, J lost 3 bases, and 4 bases stayed unmatched. Germline V gene sequence: CDR1 LGHNA, CDR2 YSLEER. CDR3 loop: CASSQDQTGDYGYTF. The CDR3 DNA sequence: TGCGCCAGCAGCCAAGATCAAACAGGGGACTATGGCTACACCTTC.

This sequence joins TRBV11-2 and TRBJ2-1; TRBD1 aligns across 11 bases. V trimming: 5 bases; J trimming: 9 bases; junction bases outside the gene matches: 6. Germline CDR1 is SGHAT and CDR2 is FQNNGV. The CDR3 spans 14 residues. The CDR3: CASSPRTGGGEQFF. The CDR3 DNA reads TGTGCCAGCAGCCCCAGGACAGGGGGCGGTGAGCAGTTCTTC.

The chain carries TRBV7-2 and TRBJ1-3, with TRBD1 as a possible D gene (5 bases). Germline lookup yields CDR1 SGHTA and CDR2 FQGNSA. Trimming took off 1 base at V and 5 bases at J, with 9 bases between the two ends. This CDR3 is 14 amino acids long. The CDR3 nucleotides read TGTGCCAGCAGCTTAGGGGGCACCCGAAACACCATATATTTT. It yields the protein CASSLGGTRNTIYF.

The J gene is TRBJ2-2, the V gene TRBV4-3; TRBD1 matches at 8 bases. The CDR3 is made up of 16 amino acids. V dropped 1 base and J dropped 1; count of bases not matched to a gene: 2. Germline V gene sequence: CDR1 LGHNA, CDR2 YSLEER. The DNA for the CDR3 is TGCGCCAGCAGCCAAGCAGGGACAGGGAACACCGGGGAGCTGTTTTTT. Translating gives CASSQAGTGNTGELFF.

This chain uses TRBV25-1 with TRBJ2-3; D is perhaps TRBD2 (5 bases). Germline CDR1 MGHDK, CDR2 SYGVNS. This CDR3 spans 13 amino acids. Deletions cut 1 base from V and 8 bases from J, with 10 bases between. CDR3 in amino acids: CASSEFGLATQYF. The DNA of the CDR3 is TGTGCCAGCAGTGAATTTGGACTGGCTACGCAGTATTTT.

The rearrangement uses TRBV6-2 or TRBV6-3 and TRBJ1-2; 7 bases match TRBD1. Germline V lookup: CDR1 MNHEY, CDR2 SVGEGT. Trimming removed 5 bases from V and 4 bases from J; junction bases left unmatched: 4. This CDR3 spans 13 amino acids. The CDR3 sequence is CASSPGQLYGYTF. The CDR3 DNA reads TGTGCCAGCAGTCCGGGACAGCTCTATGGCTACACCTTC.